This TCR beta chain is drawn from a study of T-cell memory formation after mild COVID-19 (dated by TCRdb to the early 2020s). With regard to the full study: TCR sequence clusters from the two donors were found to be largely donor specific. Longitudinal TCRalpha and TCRbeta repertoire sequencing tracked T-cell clones expanding and contracting after mild COVID-19 in two donors. The cohort comprised two young, previously healthy adult volunteers, one female and one male.

About this clonotype itself: It lacks a known antigen. Base qualities are not at hand, and no much larger clone is one base apart.

Sequencer: Illumina NovaSeq 6000. TCRalpha and TCRbeta cDNA libraries were constructed by 5'RACE with constant-segment primers, with sample barcodes and unique molecular identifiers being introduced. Trizol reagent was used to extract RNA from every sample. Library amplification was performed in two PCR steps, and a second sample barcode and Illumina TruSeq adapters were introduced in the second step. The libraries were sequenced on an Illumina NovaSeq using 2 x 150 bp paired-end reads. Under the source paper's analysis protocol: With migec v1.2.7, reads were demultiplexed and then collapsed into UMI-guided consensus sequences. Using mixcr v2.1.11, the UMI consensuses were aligned to TRA and TRB V and J templates and assembled into clonotypes. A clonotype was counted as expanded or contracted only when both edgeR and NoisET called the clonotype significant, with the noise models trained on biological replicates. For edgeR calls, the thresholds were a false discovery rate-adjusted p below 0.01 and a log2 fold-change of 1. As an exploratory analysis of dynamics, max-normalized trajectories of the 1000 most abundant clonotypes were examined by PCA with hierarchical clustering. Each responding clone was given a CD4 or CD8 phenotype based on the CD4+ and CD8+ repertoires, which had been sequenced separately. TCRdb ran its own pipeline on the public reads, namely fastp trimming at Q25 and MiXCR clone calling, and kept in-frame beta chains. Rows with a matching CDR3 protein are joined into one entry that keeps the most common DNA and genes. None of the V and J calls come from the authors' own analysis; TCRdb made them. Across this sample there are 530,000 or so distinct CDR3 sequences, with approximately 15% seen only once. The ten biggest clones cover around 8.1% of the sample.

From the cysteine up to the phenylalanine, the CDR3 has a length of 15 residues. Only the CDR3 region is kept as DNA, spanning 45 bases read in frame from base 1. V is pared back by 1 base and J by 4 bases, with 13 bases lying between the germline termini. Ficoll-Paque density gradient centrifugation was the method used to isolate PBMCs. Findings and caveats that apply to the study as a whole: The study covered only two mild cases, and larger cohorts including severe cases with pre-infection samples were considered necessary. Some responding clones were found in pre-infection memory, which suggests that pre-existing cross-reactive memory T cells took part in the SARS-CoV-2 response. The second-wave clones that peaked on day 37 were not confirmed to be SARS-CoV-2 specific. Contracting CD4+ clones were located mainly in the CM and EM memory subsets, whereas CD8+ clones were found to be enriched in EMRA. Balanced CD4/CD8 phenotypes were observed for clones contracting from day 15 to 85, whereas a bias towards CD4+ was observed for a second wave of clones expanding from day 15 to 37.

The TCR sequence derives from an adult woman who had mild COVID-19 (a few samples of this study predate the infection). The sample titles of this study are shuffled in the database, so cell type and time point are left out; the donor was told from shared clones. The sequencing sample was made of PBMCs or a T cell subset sorted from them (not recorded which). The V and J genes are TRBV12-3 or TRBV12-4 and TRBJ1-2; the D segment cannot be called with confidence. In nucleotide form, the sequence is TGTGCCAGCAGTTTAGGGACCAGGTCAACCTATGGCTACACCTTC. It specifies CASSLGTRSTYGYTF.